The 23 T cell receptor beta chains given below trace back to one sample, sequenced in a study of blood T cell repertoires in COVID-19. The table came from immunoSEQ multiplex PCR; TCRdb's copy has only in-frame clones and leaves some out. The repertoire consists of around 68,000 clones, with about 90% occurring once and the leading ten covering roughly 2.3%. Sequencing was done on a sample of peripheral blood. These TCRs come from a human donor in a cohort sampled during active COVID-19.

The rearrangement uses TRBV28 and TRBJ1-4; TRBD1 matches 9 bases. V shed 5 bases and J 6 bases; nucleotides not matched to a gene: 4. This CDR3 has 14 residues. Germline lookup yields CDR1 MDHEN and CDR2 SYDVKM. The CDR3 region is CASSGGQGYEKLFF. The CDR3 nucleotides read TGTGCCAGCAGTGGGGGACAGGGATATGAAAAACTGTTTTTT.

This rearrangement joins TRBV30 to TRBJ1-5; D ambiguous. V lost 0 bases, J lost 5 bases, and 8 bases lay in between. Germline assignment: CDR1 GTSNPN and CDR2 SVGIG (reference sequence). CDR3 length: 13 amino acids. This chain's CDR3 is CAWSVGRDQPQHF. The CDR3 DNA reads TGTGCCTGGAGTGTAGGTCGGGATCAGCCCCAGCATTTT.

This chain links TRBV9 with TRBJ2-7; 9 nucleotides align to TRBD1. CDR3 length: 15 residues. Germline CDR1 SGDLS, CDR2 YYNGEE. The V gene end was trimmed by 0 bases and the J gene end by 4 bases; junction bases not matched to a gene: 5. CDR3 nucleotide sequence: TGTGCCAGCAGCGTAGGTATGGGGACAGGGTACGAGCAGTACTTC. Amino acids: CASSVGMGTGYEQYF.

V and J are TRBV7-9 and TRBJ2-2; no reliable D call. The CDR3 loop spans 13 amino acids. V shed 4 bases and J shed 6 bases, with 9 bases lying between them. Germline V gives CDR1 SEHNR, CDR2 FQNEAQ (reference sequence). The CDR3 region is CASSSGLAGELFF. Here the CDR3 DNA reads TGTGCCAGCAGCTCGGGTTTGGCCGGGGAGCTGTTTTTT.

This chain uses TRBV19 with TRBJ1-5, with 8 nucleotides matching TRBD1. This CDR3 is 16 amino acids long. V was clipped by 1 base and J by 5 bases; unmatched bases: 7. Germline CDR1 is LNHDA and CDR2 is SQIVND (reference sequence). CDR3 nucleotides: TGTGCCAGTAGTATAGGTGGGACAGGTATTTATCAGCCCCAGCATTTT. Residues: CASSIGGTGIYQPQHF.

The chain recombines TRBV30 with TRBJ2-1; TRBD2 matches 10 bases. Germline values: CDR1 GTSNPN, CDR2 SVGIG (reference sequence). The CDR3 sequence is 15 residues long. Losses at the gene ends were 0 bases for V and 8 bases for J; bases not matched to a gene: 7. The CDR3 DNA follows: TGTGCCTGGAGTGTGAAAGCGGGAGGGCCTGATGAGCAGTTCTTC. Its protein product is CAWSVKAGGPDEQFF.

This chain connects TRBV7-8 to TRBJ2-7; no definite D call. Germline CDR1 and CDR2: SGHVS and FQNEAQ. Trimming stripped 0 bases from V and 2 bases from J, with 5 bases between. This CDR3 is 13 amino acids long. DNA of the CDR3: TGTGCCAGCAGCTTAGCCACAACCTACGAGCAGTACTTC. It specifies CASSLATTYEQYF.

This CDR3 reads CASSPTGGASNYGYTF. The CDR3 nucleotides read TGTGCCAGCAGCCCTACAGGGGGCGCGAGTAACTATGGCTACACCTTC. The chain is built from TRBV5-4 and TRBJ1-2, with 9 nucleotides matching TRBD1. V was clipped by 4 bases and J by 1 base; unmatched bases: 8. Germline V gene lookup returns CDR1 SGHNT and CDR2 YYREEE (reference sequence). This CDR3 region has 16 residues.

The chain uses TRBV5-6 and TRBJ2-7, with D possibly TRBD1 on 6 matching bases. This CDR3 has 15 amino acids. V was clipped by 3 bases and J by 3 bases, with 16 bases between them. Germline V gives CDR1 SGHDT, CDR2 YYEEEE. CDR3 sequence: CASSSGFRGGYEQYF. CDR3 DNA: TGTGCCAGCAGCTCCGGTTTCAGGGGCGGCTACGAGCAGTACTTC.

This chain uses TRBV7-2 with TRBJ1-1, with 9 bases aligning to TRBD1. This CDR3 has 15 residues. Trimming took 5 bases from V and 3 from J; bases not matched to a gene: 7. Germline CDR1 and CDR2: SGHTA and FQGNSA. The CDR3 is CASSAWTGAYTEAFF. As DNA, the CDR3 is TGTGCCAGCAGCGCCTGGACAGGGGCTTACACTGAAGCTTTCTTT.

This chain uses TRBV28 with TRBJ2-7, with 7 bases identical to TRBD2. V dropped 7 bases and J dropped 2; count of bases not matched to a gene: 8. There are 14 residues in the CDR3. CDR1 is MDHEN and CDR2 is SYDVKM in the germline V gene. Here the CDR3 reads CASIPPSGPYEQYF. The CDR3 bases are TGTGCCAGCATTCCCCCTAGCGGCCCCTACGAGCAGTACTTC. Complete variable domain (other parts from reference TRBV28 and TRBJ2-7): DVKVTQSSRYLVKRTGEKVFLECVQDMDHENMFWYRQDPGLGLRLIYFSYDVKMKEKGDIPEGYSVSREKKERFSLILESASTNQTSMYLCASIPPSGPYEQYFGPGTRLTVT.

The chain is built from TRBV6-5 and TRBJ1-3; no clear D gene. In germline, CDR1 is MNHEY, CDR2 SVGAGI. The length of the CDR3 is 13 residues. Deletions cut 5 bases from V and 4 bases from J, with 9 bases between. CDR3 residues: CASSTRRGNTIYF. The CDR3 region has the DNA TGTGCCAGCAGTACAAGGCGGGGAAACACCATATATTTT.

The chain carries TRBV5-5 and TRBJ1-4; 7 bases fit TRBD1. After removal of 2 bases from V and 0 bases from J, the junction contained 13 bases not matched to a gene. In germline, CDR1 is SGHKS, CDR2 YYEKEE (reference sequence). This CDR3 is 19 amino acids long. The CDR3 nucleotides are TGTGCCAGCAGCTTACTAATAATGAGGGACAGCGCAACTAATGAAAAACTGTTTTTT. Amino acid sequence: CASSLLIMRDSATNEKLFF.

The CDR3 DNA reads TGTGCCAGCACCAGGGACAGGTTAAGCAATCAGCCCCAGCATTTT. It translates to CASTRDRLSNQPQHF. The rearrangement uses TRBV6-5 and TRBJ1-5; 8 nucleotides align to TRBD1. With V trimmed by 7 bases and J by 1 base, 6 bases remained unmatched. The CDR3 sequence is 15 residues long. Germline CDR1 is MNHEY and CDR2 is SVGAGI.

The chain couples TRBV5-4 to TRBJ2-2; 7 bases are shared with TRBD2. Trimming at V came to 7 bases and at J to 6 bases, leaving 18 bases not matched to a gene. Germline V gene data show CDR1 as SGHNT and CDR2 as YYREEE (reference sequence). This CDR3 contains 17 residues. The CDR3 region has the DNA TGTGCCAGCGGGGTCAGGATGGGAGGGATTCGTGCCGGGGAGCTGTTTTTT. Its protein product is CASGVRMGGIRAGELFF.

V usage is TRBV9 and J usage is TRBJ2-7; D is unclear. The CDR3 totals 13 residues. Germline values: CDR1 SGDLS, CDR2 YYNGEE. V lost 0 bases to trimming and J lost 2 bases, with 6 bases between them. CDR3 protein: CASSVGSTYEQYF. CDR3 bases: TGTGCCAGCAGCGTAGGCAGTACCTACGAGCAGTACTTC. Combining the CDR3 with reference TRBV9 and TRBJ2-7 gives the whole variable domain DSGVTQTPKHLITATGQRVTLRCSPRSGDLSVYWYQQSLDQGLQFLIQYYNGEERAKGNILERFSAQQFPDLHSELNLSSLELGDSALYFCASSVGSTYEQYFGPGTRLTVT.

The chain is built from TRBV5-6 and TRBJ1-1; 8 bases agree with TRBD1. With 0 bases clipped from V and 4 bases from J, the junction kept 11 bases outside the gene matches. Germline-derived CDR1 and CDR2 are SGHDT and YYEEEE. The CDR3 sequence is 17 residues long. CDR3 DNA sequence: TGTGCCAGCAGCTTGGGGGACAGGCCCCAGGGGGGCACTGAAGCTTTCTTT. The encoded protein is CASSLGDRPQGGTEAFF.

This sequence joins TRBV5-3 and TRBJ2-7; weak D call: TRBD1 (6 bases). TRBV5-3 qualifies as an ORF whose function is uncertain. The CDR3 runs to 13 residues. V shed 0 bases and J shed 2 bases, with 6 bases lying between them. The CDR3 region has the DNA TGTGCCAGAAGCTTGGACAGGGCCTACGAGCAGTACTTC. Amino acids: CARSLDRAYEQYF.

This chain links TRBV30 with TRBJ1-3, with TRBD1 as a possible D gene (6 bases). The CDR3 consists of 13 residues. The germline V gene has CDR1 GTSNPN and CDR2 SVGIG (reference sequence). V shed 3 bases and J shed 1 base, with 7 bases lying between them. The CDR3 is CAWRGHSGNTIYF. The CDR3 DNA reads TGTGCCTGGAGGGGACATTCTGGAAACACCATATATTTT. The full variable domain, its missing parts supplied by reference TRBV30 and TRBJ1-3, is SQTIHQWPATLVQPVGSPLSLECTVEGTSNPNLYWYRQAAGRGLQLLFYSVGIGQISSEVPQNLSASRPQDRQFILSSKKLLLSDSGFYLCAWRGHSGNTIYFGEGSWLTVV.

This clone occurred once. V and J are TRBV7-9 and TRBJ1-6, with 9 bases identical to TRBD1. The CDR3 totals 14 residues. The germline gives CDR1 SEHNR, CDR2 FQNEAQ (reference sequence). J lost 9 bases, V lost 3 bases, and 3 bases had no gene match. The CDR3 spells CASSLGQGGSPLHF. In DNA form, the CDR3 reads TGTGCCAGCAGCTTGGGACAGGGTGGTTCACCCCTCCACTTT.

The chain employs TRBV11-2 and TRBJ2-7, with 7 nucleotides matching TRBD1. Germline V gene sequence: CDR1 SGHAT, CDR2 FQNNGV. V shed 5 bases, J shed 2 bases, and the junction held 6 bases outside the gene matches. The CDR3 is 14 residues long. The CDR3 DNA sequence: TGTGCCAGCAGCCGGACAGGAAGGGCCTACGAGCAGTACTTC. It encodes CASSRTGRAYEQYF.

The J gene is TRBJ2-3, the V gene TRBV11-2, with 8 nucleotides matching TRBD1. V trimming: 5 bases; J trimming: 7 bases; junction bases outside the gene matches: 11. Germline V gives CDR1 SGHAT, CDR2 FQNNGV. The CDR3 loop spans 15 amino acids. In nucleotides, the CDR3 is TGTGCCAGCAGCCGTCTCGGGACAGGAGGAAATACGCAGTATTTT. Translating gives CASSRLGTGGNTQYF.

This clone was seen once. The CDR3, as DNA: TGTGCCAGCAGCCAAAGGGGTGATGGCTACACCTTC. Translating gives CASSQRGDGYTF. This chain joins TRBV3-1 (or the pseudogene TRBV3-2) and TRBJ1-2, with D possibly being TRBD1 (5 bases). V was trimmed by 2 bases and J by 6 bases, leaving 7 bases between them. The CDR3 runs 12 residues. Per germline, CDR1 LGHDT and CDR2 YNNKEL (reference sequence).